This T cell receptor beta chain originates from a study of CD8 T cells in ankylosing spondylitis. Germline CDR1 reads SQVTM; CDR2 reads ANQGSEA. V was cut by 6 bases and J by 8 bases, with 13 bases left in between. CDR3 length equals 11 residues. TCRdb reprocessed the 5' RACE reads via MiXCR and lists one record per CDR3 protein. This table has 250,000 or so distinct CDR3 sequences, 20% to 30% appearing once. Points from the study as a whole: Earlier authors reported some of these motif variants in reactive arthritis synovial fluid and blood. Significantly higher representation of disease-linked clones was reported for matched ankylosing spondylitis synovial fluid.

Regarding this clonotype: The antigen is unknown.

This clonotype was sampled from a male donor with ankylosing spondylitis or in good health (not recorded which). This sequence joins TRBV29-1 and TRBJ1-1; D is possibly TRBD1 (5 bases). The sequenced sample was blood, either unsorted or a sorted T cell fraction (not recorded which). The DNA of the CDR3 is TGCAGCGTGTCGTTCGGGGCAGAAGCTTTCTTT. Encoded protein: CSVSFGAEAFF. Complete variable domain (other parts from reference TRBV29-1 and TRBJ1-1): SAVISQKPSRDICQRGTSLTIQCQVDSQVTMMFWYRQQPGQSLTLIATANQGSEATYESGFVIDKFPISRPNLTFSTLTVSNMSPEDSSIYLCSVSFGAEAFFGQGTRLTVV.